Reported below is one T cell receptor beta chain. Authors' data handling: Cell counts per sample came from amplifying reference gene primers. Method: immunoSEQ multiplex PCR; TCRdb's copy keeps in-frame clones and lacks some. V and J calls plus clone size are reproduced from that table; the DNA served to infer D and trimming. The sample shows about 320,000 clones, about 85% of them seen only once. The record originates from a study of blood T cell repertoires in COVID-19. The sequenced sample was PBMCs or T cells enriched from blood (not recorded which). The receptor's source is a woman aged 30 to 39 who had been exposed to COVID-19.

This chain's CDR3 is CASSQTSGGGETQYF. The CDR3, as DNA: TGTGCCAGCAGTCAAACTAGCGGGGGGGGAGAGACCCAGTACTTC. The chain recombines TRBV6-2 or TRBV6-3 with TRBJ2-5; TRBD2 matches at 13 bases. Germline-derived CDR1 and CDR2 are MNHEY and SVGEGT. This CDR3 is built from 15 residues. V lost 5 bases to trimming and J lost 4 bases; unmatched junction nucleotides: 4.